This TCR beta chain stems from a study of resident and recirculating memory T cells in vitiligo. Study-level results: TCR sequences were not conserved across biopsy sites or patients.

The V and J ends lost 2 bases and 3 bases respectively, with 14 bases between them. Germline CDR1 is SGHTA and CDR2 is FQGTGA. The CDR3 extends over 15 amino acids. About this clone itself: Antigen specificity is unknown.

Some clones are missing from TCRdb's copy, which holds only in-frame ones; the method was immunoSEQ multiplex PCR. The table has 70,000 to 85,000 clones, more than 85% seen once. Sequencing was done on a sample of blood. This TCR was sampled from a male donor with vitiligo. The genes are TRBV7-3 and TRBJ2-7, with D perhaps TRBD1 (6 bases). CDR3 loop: CASSLAQGANYEQYF. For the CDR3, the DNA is TGTGCCAGCAGCTTAGCACAGGGTGCCAACTACGAGCAGTACTTC.